This TCR beta chain emerged from a study of shared clonotypes between healthy human individuals (dated by TCRdb to the early 2020s). Turning to the overall study: The cohort comprised a couple of women and a few men aged 18 to 49 years. Per donor, three plates each were used for CD4 naive and CD4 memory, two for CD8 naive, and one for CD8 memory. To estimate repertoire size and how much clonotype sharing occurs between individuals, the study deeply sequenced the blood TCR repertoires of 4 to 6 healthy adults. Different laboratories and diverse techniques were used to prepare libraries and sequence TCR repertoires, to increase sequencing depth and limit assay-specific biases. Between about 0.94 and 8.9 billion PBMCs per donor were obtained by leukapheresis.

The research as a whole found: Because the study included a small number of donors, the genetic and exposure-history diversity represented was limited. Incomplete sequencing was indicated by rarefaction of sorted-subset datasets, despite the large sequencing depth. Based on pairwise subsampling, the degree of clonotype sharing among donors was expected to be affected by sequencing depth. Across a few donors, roughly 5.1% of naive CD4, roughly 3.8% of naive CD8, under 2.5% of memory CD4, and approximately 0.4% of memory CD8 clonotypes were shared. Sampling was restricted to blood, and TCR repertoires in tissues likely differ from the TCR repertoires found in blood. Naive subsets generally had larger estimated clonotype richness than memory subsets did. Higher generation probabilities were observed for clonotypes shared by all four sorted-subset donors than for non-shared clonotypes.

Using the deep immunoSEQ assay, multiplex PCR amplified TCR CDR3 regions from genomic DNA. For each cell subset, the extracted genomic DNA was distributed evenly across all wells of several immunoSEQ 96-well plates, and each plate served as one replicate. For sorted subsets, roughly 200 ng of genomic DNA, equivalent to about 30,000 T cell genomes, went into each replicate PCR. Purified libraries were quantified with a Qubit 3.0 fluorometer, sized on a Bioanalyzer 2100, and re-quantified with the KAPA Library Quantification kit. Every immunoSEQ 96-well plate was sequenced on a separate single-read 150-cycle Illumina NextSeq 550 flow cell. The paper's processing steps were these. Because the immunoSEQ output included only junctional sequences and no quality scores, the filtering could not be the same as the filtering used for full-length reads. To assign V/J genes and CDR3, sequences were annotated using PyIR, a Python wrapper for IgBLAST v1.9, with IMGT germline references. Any read was removed if the V/J assignment was weak (E-value above 1e-6), the CDR3 was missing, or the read contained stop codons, out-of-frame junctions, or ambiguous translated residues. A V3J clonotype was defined by an identical inferred V gene, J gene, and CDR3 amino acid sequence. To compute the percentage overlap between repertoires, the number of shared unique clonotypes was divided by the size of the smaller repertoire. Three approaches were used to assess repertoire richness: RTK rarefaction, the Chao1 estimator, and Recon v2.1 estimates of unobserved clonotypes. For all TCRbeta clonotypes obtained by the gDNA method from a handful of donors, generation probabilities were computed with OLGA. Imported from immuneACCESS, the table was reduced by TCRdb to in-frame sequences with V and J called. These copies leave out some clones; in studies compared against another copy, an unresolved V gene accounts for under half, and the cause of the remainder is not known. V, J and clone size are taken as reported in that table, and D and trimming were inferred from the DNA itself. The sample includes roughly 2 million clones, with over 85% observed a single time. 0.9% to 1.4% of the sample is held by the ten biggest clonotypes.

CD8 naive samples were CD45RO-negative cells positively selected for CCR7, giving a CD45RA+CCR7+ population that excluded TemRA cells. The donors were healthy, HIV-negative adults with no recently reported acute infections or vaccinations. Only Caucasian adults living in Nashville, Tennessee, USA were represented among the donors. Blood was collected by leukapheresis, and PBMCs were isolated by Ficoll-Histopaque density gradient centrifugation and then cryopreserved in liquid nitrogen vapor phase. Analytical flow cytometry was used to check the purity and quantity of each magnetically sorted T cell population. Each sorted fraction had its genomic DNA isolated and then quantified by UV absorbance on a Nanodrop 2000c. Notes on this clone: The specificity of this receptor is unknown. Base qualities are not recorded, but no much larger clone differs from it by a single base.

V loses 4 bases of germline sequence and J loses 0 bases, and the interval between the two ends is 16 bases. CDR1 and CDR2, looked up from the germline V gene (reference sequence), are SGHNT and YYREEE. From cysteine to phenylalanine, the CDR3 is 16 amino acids long. The read is trimmed to its CDR3 DNA, 48 bases read in frame from base 1. Specimen: naive CD8+ T cells sorted from blood. The cell subset or site label for this specimen denotes: CD45RA+CCR7+. The chain is made from TRBV5-4 and TRBJ2-5; no confident D gene assignment can be made. The sequence came from a man aged 18 to 30 in good health. Here the CDR3 is given as CASSPGPGEDQETQYF. Here is the DNA: TGTGCCAGCAGCCCTGGGCCTGGGGAAGACCAAGAGACCCAGTACTTC.